This T cell receptor (beta chain) was identified in a study of blood T cell repertoires in COVID-19. On the study more broadly: Donors in the United States, Italy and Spain gave samples during acute or convalescent COVID-19. PBMCs, B-cell-depleted T cells, or T cells provided the cDNA or gDNA that made up the material.

Data came from immunoSEQ multiplex PCR; TCRdb stores just in-frame clones and leaves some out. Here the sample spans 150,000 or so clones, 70% to 85% being singletons. This CDR3 has 15 amino acids. The junction had 5 bases not matched to a gene; V was cut back by 6 bases and J by 3 bases. Germline CDR1 reads SGHVS; CDR2 reads FQNEAQ. Allocation to cohorts depended on clinical history reported by the participants. Cohort 3 donors counted as recovered after two negative PCRs, clearance, or resolved symptoms. This TCR was sampled from a man aged 50 to 59 who had recovered from COVID-19. The chain links TRBV7-8 to TRBJ2-3; 11 nucleotides agree with TRBD2. Sequencing was done on a sample of PBMCs or T cells enriched from blood (not recorded which). Here the CDR3 DNA reads TGTGCCAGCAGTTCGAGACTAGCGGGGACAGATACGCAGTATTTT. It codes for CASSSRLAGTDTQYF.